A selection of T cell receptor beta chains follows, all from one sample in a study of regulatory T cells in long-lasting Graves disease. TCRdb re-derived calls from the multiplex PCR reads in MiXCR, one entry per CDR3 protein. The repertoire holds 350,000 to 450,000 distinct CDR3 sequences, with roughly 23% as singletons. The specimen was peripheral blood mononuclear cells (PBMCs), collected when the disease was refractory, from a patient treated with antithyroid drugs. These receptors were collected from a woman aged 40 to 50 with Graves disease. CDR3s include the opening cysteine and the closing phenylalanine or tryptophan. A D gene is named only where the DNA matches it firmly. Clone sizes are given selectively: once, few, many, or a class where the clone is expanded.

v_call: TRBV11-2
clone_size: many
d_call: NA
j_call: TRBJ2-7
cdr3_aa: CASSLVLADEQYF
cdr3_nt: TGTGCCAGCAGCTTAGTTTTAGCGGACGAGCAGTACTTC

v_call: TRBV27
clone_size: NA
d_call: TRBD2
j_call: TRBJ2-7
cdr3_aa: CASSVTSGNEQHF
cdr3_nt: TGTGCCAGCAGTGTTACTAGCGGGAACGAGCAGCACTTC

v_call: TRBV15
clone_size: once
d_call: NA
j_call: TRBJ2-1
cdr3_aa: CATSRASQGNEQFF
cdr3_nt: TGTGCCACCAGCAGAGCCTCACAGGGCAATGAGCAGTTCTTC

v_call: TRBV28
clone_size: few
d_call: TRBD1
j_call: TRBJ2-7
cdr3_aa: CASSSEGQGNYEQYF
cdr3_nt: TGTGCCAGCAGTTCAGAGGGACAGGGGAACTACGAGCAGTACTTC

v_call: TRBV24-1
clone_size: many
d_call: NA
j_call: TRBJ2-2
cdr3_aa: CATSPANTGELFF
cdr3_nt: TGTGCCACCAGTCCTGCGAACACCGGGGAGCTGTTTTTT

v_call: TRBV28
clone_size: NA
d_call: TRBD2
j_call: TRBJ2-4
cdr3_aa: CASSPSGGKNIQYF
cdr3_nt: TGTGCCAGCAGCCCTAGCGGGGGCAAAAACATTCAGTACTTC

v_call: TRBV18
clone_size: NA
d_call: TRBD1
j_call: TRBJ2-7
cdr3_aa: CASTSPGQGYEQYF
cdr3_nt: TGTGCCAGCACCTCCCCGGGACAGGGGTACGAGCAGTACTTC

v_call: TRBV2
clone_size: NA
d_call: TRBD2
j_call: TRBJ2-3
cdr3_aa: CASRRTSGGSSTDTQYF
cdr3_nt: TGTGCCAGCAGACGGACTAGCGGGGGATCTAGCACGGATACGCAGTATTTT

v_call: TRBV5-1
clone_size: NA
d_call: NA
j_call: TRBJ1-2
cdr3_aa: CASRDPAAANYGYTF
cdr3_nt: TGCGCCAGCAGGGACCCGGCGGCAGCTAACTATGGCTACACCTTC

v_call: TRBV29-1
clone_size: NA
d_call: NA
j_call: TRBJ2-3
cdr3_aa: CSVDTHTDTQYF
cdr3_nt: TGCAGCGTTGACACCCACACAGATACGCAGTATTTT

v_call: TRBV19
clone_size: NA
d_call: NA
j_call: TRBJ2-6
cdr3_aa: CASSTPAIRRVGANVLTF
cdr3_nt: TGTGCCAGTAGTACCCCAGCTATAAGAAGGGTTGGGGCCAACGTCCTGACTTTC